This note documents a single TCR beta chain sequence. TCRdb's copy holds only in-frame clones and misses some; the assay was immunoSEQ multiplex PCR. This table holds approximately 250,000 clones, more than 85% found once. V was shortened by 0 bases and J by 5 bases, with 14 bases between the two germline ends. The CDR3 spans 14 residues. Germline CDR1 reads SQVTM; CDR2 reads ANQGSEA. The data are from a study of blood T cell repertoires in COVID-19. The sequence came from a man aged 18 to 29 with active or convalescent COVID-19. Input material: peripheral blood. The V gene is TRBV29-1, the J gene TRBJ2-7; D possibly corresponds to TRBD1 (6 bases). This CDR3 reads CSVEDGTRRHEQYF. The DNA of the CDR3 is TGCAGCGTTGAAGACGGGACAAGGCGGCACGAGCAGTACTTC.